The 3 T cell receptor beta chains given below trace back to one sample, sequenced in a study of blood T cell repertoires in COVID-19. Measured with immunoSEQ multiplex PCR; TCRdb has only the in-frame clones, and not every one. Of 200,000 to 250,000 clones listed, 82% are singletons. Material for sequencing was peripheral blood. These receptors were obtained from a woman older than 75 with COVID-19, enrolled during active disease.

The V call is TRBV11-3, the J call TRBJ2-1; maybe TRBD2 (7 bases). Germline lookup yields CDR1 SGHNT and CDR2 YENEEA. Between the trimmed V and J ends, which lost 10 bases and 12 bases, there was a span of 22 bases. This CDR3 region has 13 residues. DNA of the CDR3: TGTGCCACGCTCTGGCGGGTAAGGGGGGGGCAGTTCTTC. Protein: CATLWRVRGGQFF.

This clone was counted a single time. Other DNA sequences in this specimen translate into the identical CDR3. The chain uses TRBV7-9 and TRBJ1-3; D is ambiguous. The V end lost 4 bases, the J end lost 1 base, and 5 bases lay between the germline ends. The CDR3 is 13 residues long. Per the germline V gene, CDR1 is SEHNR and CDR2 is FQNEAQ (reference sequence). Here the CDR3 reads CASSSLSGNTIYF. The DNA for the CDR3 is TGTGCCAGCAGCTCTTTATCTGGAAACACCATATATTTT.

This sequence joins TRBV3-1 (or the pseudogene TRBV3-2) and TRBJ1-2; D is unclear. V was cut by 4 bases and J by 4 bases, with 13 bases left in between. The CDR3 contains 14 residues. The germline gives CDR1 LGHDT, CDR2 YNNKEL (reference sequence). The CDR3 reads CASSPLAALYGYTF. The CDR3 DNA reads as TGTGCCAGCAGCCCCCTTGCCGCACTCTATGGCTACACCTTC.